Following are 28 T cell receptor beta chains from one sample sequenced in a study of T cell responses to AZD1222 COVID-19 vaccine. Sequencing used immunoSEQ multiplex PCR; TCRdb keeps in-frame clones, though not all of them. Of 30,000 to 35,000 clones listed, around three quarters were seen once; the top ten hold around 4%. Sequencing was performed on peripheral blood, taken 28 days after the second AZD1222 dose. These receptor sequences come from an adult who received the AZD1222 COVID-19 vaccine.

This chain links TRBV5-4 with TRBJ2-1; D ambiguous. Trimming pared 2 bases from V and 6 bases from J, leaving 9 bases between. Germline CDR1 is SGHNT and CDR2 is YYREEE (reference sequence). The CDR3 loop spans 13 amino acids. The DNA for the CDR3 is TGTGCCAGCAGCTTTGACCCCCCCAATGAGCAGTTCTTC. Encoded protein: CASSFDPPNEQFF.

This chain connects TRBV30 to TRBJ1-1; D remains ambiguous. V lost 2 bases and J lost 1, with 8 bases in between. CDR3 length: 13 residues. The V gene's germline CDR1 is GTSNPN and CDR2 SVGIG (reference sequence). The CDR3 DNA reads as TGTGCCTGGAGTCTGCCAGGGAACACTGAAGCTTTCTTT. Its translation is CAWSLPGNTEAFF.

For this clone: Other nucleotide sequences in the sample specify the same CDR3. The chain recombines TRBV12-3 or TRBV12-4 with TRBJ2-1, with unresolved D. V lost 6 bases, J lost 4 bases, and 4 bases lay in between. There are 11 residues in the CDR3. The CDR3 DNA sequence: TGTGCCAGCAGCGGGTACAATGAGCAGTTCTTC. Translating gives CASSGYNEQFF.

Only a few counts were recorded for this clone. The chain is built from TRBV18 and TRBJ1-1; weak D call: TRBD1 (5 bases). Germline V CDR1 and CDR2: KGHSH, LQKENI. The germline V and J ends were trimmed by 3 bases and 11 bases, with 16 bases remaining between them. The CDR3 runs to 13 residues. CDR3 sequence reads: CASSPRDHWAAFF. The CDR3 nucleotides are TGTGCCAGCTCACCCCGGGACCACTGGGCGGCTTTCTTT.

This chain links TRBV2 with TRBJ1-5; 8 bases are shared with TRBD1. CDR3 length equals 15 residues. The V gene's germline CDR1 is SNHLY and CDR2 FYNNEI. The trim removed 5 bases at V and 5 bases at J, leaving 8 bases unmatched. The CDR3 sequence is CASSTVGQEDQPQHF. The CDR3 nucleotides are TGTGCCAGCAGTACGGTGGGACAGGAGGATCAGCCCCAGCATTTT. Full variable domain (remainder filled in from reference TRBV2 and TRBJ1-5): EPEVTQTPSHQVTQMGQEVILRCVPISNHLYFYWYRQILGQKVEFLVSFYNNEISEKSEIFDDQFSVERPDGSNFTLKIRSTKLEDSAMYFCASSTVGQEDQPQHFGDGTRLSIL.

The rearrangement links TRBV24-1 to TRBJ1-2; D is possibly TRBD1 (6 bases). Trimming cost V 7 bases and J 2 bases, with 10 bases left between them. Germline loops: CDR1 KGHDR, CDR2 SFDVKD. CDR3 length: 13 residues. The CDR3 reads CATSGGTNYGYTF. The DNA for the CDR3 is TGTGCCACCAGCGGCGGGACAAACTATGGCTACACCTTC.

The chain's CDR3 is CASSLGDRDTGELFF. The CDR3 region has the DNA TGCGCCAGCAGCTTGGGGGACCGGGACACCGGGGAGCTGTTTTTT. The V and J genes are TRBV5-1 and TRBJ2-2, with D possibly being TRBD1 or TRBD2 (5 bases each). The CDR3 covers 15 residues. V lost 0 bases and J 3 bases, leaving 9 bases between the germline ends. CDR1 and CDR2 (germline): SGHRS, YFSETQ. The full variable domain, its missing parts supplied by reference TRBV5-1 and TRBJ2-2, is KAGVTQTPRYLIKTRGQQVTLSCSPISGHRSVSWYQQTPGQGLQFLFEYFSETQRNKGNFPGRFSGRQFSNSRSEMNVSTLELGDSALYLCASSLGDRDTGELFFGEGSRLTVL.

The chain uses TRBV11-3 and TRBJ1-2, with 9 positions matching TRBD1. The CDR3 runs to 13 residues. V gave up 5 bases and J gave up 7 bases; unmatched junction bases: 5. The germline V gene encodes CDR1 SGHNT and CDR2 YENEEA. Written as DNA, the CDR3 is TGTGCCAGCAGCGCCAGGGACAGGGTTGGCTACACCTTC. It translates to CASSARDRVGYTF.

The J gene is TRBJ2-3, the V gene TRBV5-4, with 8 bases matching TRBD2. V shed 6 bases and J 5 bases; nucleotides not matched to a gene: 8. This CDR3 contains 14 residues. Germline CDR1 and CDR2: SGHNT and YYREEE (reference sequence). DNA for the CDR3: TGTGCCAGCACCGTCGGGGGGGCGGAAGATACGCAGTATTTT. This codes for CASTVGGAEDTQYF.

The V and J genes are TRBV10-2 and TRBJ2-5; 8 bases line up with TRBD1. CDR3 length equals 14 residues. CDR1 WSHSY and CDR2 SAAADI come from the germline V gene. V lost 8 bases and J lost 4; bases outside the gene matches: 9. CDR3 nucleotide sequence: TGCGCCAGCCAAATCGGACAGGGAAGAGAGACCCAGTACTTC. This translates into CASQIGQGRETQYF.

The chain joins TRBV5-1 to TRBJ1-5, with D possibly matching TRBD1 (5 bases). In germline, CDR1 is SGHRS, CDR2 YFSETQ. Deletions cut 7 bases from V and 0 bases from J, with 14 bases between. The CDR3 consists of 15 residues. The CDR3 region is CASALTGGSNQPQHF. For the CDR3, the DNA is TGCGCCAGCGCACTGACGGGGGGTAGCAATCAGCCCCAGCATTTT.

The chain joins TRBV7-2 to TRBJ2-3; D ambiguous. V lost 0 bases and J lost 2, with 3 bases in between. The germline V gene encodes CDR1 SGHTA and CDR2 FQGNSA. The CDR3 length is 13 residues. The CDR3, as DNA: TGTGCCAGCAGCTTAGCGAACACAGATACGCAGTATTTT. This translates into CASSLANTDTQYF.

The table lists this clone with a few counts. This chain joins TRBV19 and TRBJ1-3, with TRBD1 as a possible D gene (6 bases). V lost 5 bases, J lost 0 bases, and 11 bases lay in between. CDR1 and CDR2 (germline): LNHDA, SQIVND (reference sequence). The CDR3 loop spans 15 amino acids. CDR3 nucleotides: TGTGCCAGTAGTGACGGGACACTCTCTGGAAACACCATATATTTT. Translation gives CASSDGTLSGNTIYF.

The rearrangement joins TRBV19 to TRBJ2-3, with 10 bases identical to TRBD2. Germline V gene sequence: CDR1 LNHDA, CDR2 SQIVND (reference sequence). V trimming: 6 bases; J trimming: 8 bases; junction bases outside the gene matches: 14. This CDR3 spans 16 amino acids. The CDR3 DNA sequence: TGTGCCAGTAGCCCCAGAACTAGCGGGGTCGGAGGTACGCAGTATTTT. This gives the protein CASSPRTSGVGGTQYF.

This sequence joins TRBV2 and TRBJ2-7; 7 bases agree with TRBD1. The CDR3 extends over 14 amino acids. The J segment lost 1 base and the V segment lost 7 bases, leaving 7 bases of the junction unmatched. Germline CDR1 reads SNHLY; CDR2 reads FYNNEI. The CDR3 spells CASTPQGVSYEQYF. The CDR3 DNA reads as TGTGCCAGCACCCCGCAGGGGGTTTCCTACGAGCAGTACTTC.

J is TRBJ2-1 and V is TRBV19; maybe TRBD1 (6 bases). Trimming took 5 bases from V and 7 from J, leaving 12 bases between them. CDR1 is LNHDA, CDR2 SQIVND, per germline (reference sequence). This CDR3 is built from 13 residues. This CDR3 reads CASSVWDTNEQFF. The CDR3 region has the DNA TGTGCCAGTAGTGTCTGGGACACTAATGAGCAGTTCTTC.

This clone was seen only a few times. The chain joins TRBV11-3 to TRBJ2-7, with TRBD1 identical over 7 bases. There are 14 residues in the CDR3. V shed 5 bases, J shed 7 bases, and the junction held 11 bases outside the gene matches. The germline V gene encodes CDR1 SGHNT and CDR2 YENEEA. The DNA for the CDR3 is TGTGCCAGCAGCCGCCTCCACAGGGGAGAAGAGCAGTACGTC. Translated: CASSRLHRGEEQYV.

The V gene is TRBV19, the J gene TRBJ2-4; D perhaps matches TRBD2 (5 bases). The CDR3 has 13 amino acids. V was clipped by 5 bases and J by 6 bases, with 11 bases between them. Germline assignment: CDR1 LNHDA and CDR2 SQIVND (reference sequence). CDR3 residues: CASSSRTVNIQYF. CDR3 bases: TGTGCCAGTAGTTCCCGGACTGTAAACATTCAGTACTTC.

This clone was observed a handful of times. The sample contains more than one DNA sequence encoding this CDR3. The rearrangement links TRBV14 to TRBJ1-1; D gene ambiguous. V was trimmed by 0 bases and J by 2 bases, leaving 4 bases between them. The CDR3 has 13 amino acids. Germline CDR1 SGHDN, CDR2 FVKESK. CDR3 region: CASSQDLNTEAFF. CDR3 coding DNA: TGTGCCAGCAGCCAAGACCTTAACACTGAAGCTTTCTTT.

This chain connects TRBV3-1 (or the pseudogene TRBV3-2) to TRBJ2-1; 10 bases align to TRBD1. The V segment lost 5 bases and the J segment 6 bases; nucleotides outside the gene matches: 7. The CDR3 has 15 amino acids. CDR1 and CDR2 (germline): LGHDT, YNNKEL (reference sequence). CDR3: CASSGGQGTANEQFF. The DNA for the CDR3 is TGTGCCAGCAGCGGGGGACAGGGGACGGCCAATGAGCAGTTCTTC.

This rearrangement joins TRBV6-5 to TRBJ2-7, with D uncertain. The CDR3 runs 14 residues. V was shortened by 8 bases and J by 1 base, with 15 bases between the two germline ends. CDR1 and CDR2 from the germline V gene are MNHEY and SVGAGI. The CDR3 DNA sequence: TGTGCCAGCCGTCTGTCGGACGCATCCTACGAGCAGTACTTC. Translated, it gives CASRLSDASYEQYF.

The table lists this clone with a count of one. This chain uses TRBV4-3 with TRBJ1-1, with D unresolved. CDR3 length: 15 amino acids. Germline CDR1 reads LGHNA; CDR2 reads YSLEER. The V end was cut by 0 bases, the J end by 5 bases, with 13 bases between. CDR3 DNA: TGCGCCAGCAGCCAAGATATCGGACTGGTAACTGAAGCTTTCTTT. Translation gives CASSQDIGLVTEAFF.

The V gene is TRBV7-8, the J gene TRBJ1-6; D not certain. CDR3 length equals 12 residues. The germline V gene has CDR1 SGHVS and CDR2 FQNEAQ. V was pared by 5 bases and J by 5 bases, with 4 bases between. CDR3 loop: CASSHNNSPLHF. CDR3 in DNA: TGTGCCAGCAGCCATAATAATTCACCCCTCCACTTT.

The chain is built from TRBV28 and TRBJ2-7; D is uncertain. The germline V gene encodes CDR1 MDHEN and CDR2 SYDVKM. The CDR3 is 14 residues long. The ends were cut back, 1 base at V and 2 bases at J, with 9 bases in the middle. The CDR3 region is CASSLLRSPYEQYV. CDR3 bases: TGTGCCAGCAGTTTATTACGCAGCCCCTACGAGCAGTACGTC.

This clone showed up just a few times. The rearrangement links TRBV4-1 to TRBJ2-2; TRBD2 aligns across 12 bases. J was trimmed by 5 bases and V by 4 bases; bases with no gene match: 5. CDR3 size: 16 residues. Germline assignment: CDR1 MGHRA and CDR2 YSYEKL. The CDR3 loop reads CASSPTSGRGTGELFF. Written as DNA, the CDR3 is TGCGCCAGCAGCCCGACTAGCGGGAGAGGTACCGGGGAGCTGTTTTTT.

The chain couples TRBV18 to TRBJ2-3; 10 bases align to TRBD2. CDR1 is KGHSH and CDR2 is LQKENI in the germline V gene. Losses at the gene ends were 4 bases for V and 5 bases for J; bases not matched to a gene: 6. The CDR3 is 15 residues long. In DNA form, the CDR3 reads TGTGCCAGCTCACGGCCTAGCGGGGGCGGAGATACGCAGTATTTT. It translates to CASSRPSGGGDTQYF. Full variable domain (remainder filled in from reference TRBV18 and TRBJ2-3): NAGVMQNPRHLVRRRGQEARLRCSPMKGHSHVYWYRQLPEEGLKFMVYLQKENIIDESGMPKERFSAEFPKEGPSILRIQQVVRGDSAAYFCASSRPSGGGDTQYFGPGTRLTVL.

The V gene is TRBV30, the J gene TRBJ1-6; 9 bases line up with TRBD1. This CDR3 contains 14 residues. Per germline, CDR1 GTSNPN and CDR2 SVGIG (reference sequence). V lost 4 bases to trimming and J lost 15 bases; unmatched junction nucleotides: 13. DNA of the CDR3: TGTGCCTGGATTGGTGGGACAGGGACGGGAGTCCTCCACTTT. This translates into CAWIGGTGTGVLHF.

This rearrangement joins TRBV19 to TRBJ1-5; 7 bases fit TRBD1. Germline-derived CDR1 and CDR2 are LNHDA and SQIVND (reference sequence). The junction had 4 bases not matched to a gene; V was cut back by 8 bases and J by 0 bases. CDR3 length: 14 amino acids. The CDR3 spells CASWDRTSNQPQHF. CDR3 DNA: TGTGCCAGTTGGGACAGAACTAGCAATCAGCCCCAGCATTTT.